The present T cell receptor (beta chain) was sequenced within a study of somatic mutations in T cells in chronic GVHD (TCRdb year 2020). The sample holds a few counts of this clone. The antigen this receptor binds is unknown. No much larger clone is present one base from it, and per-base qualities are unavailable. For sorting, staining was performed with anti-CD3, anti-CD4, anti-CD8 and a Vbeta20 antibody from the IOTest Beta Mark kit on a FACSAria III, and a purity above 99% was achieved. Peripheral blood was collected in sodium heparin tubes, and mononuclear cells were isolated by Ficoll-Paque PLUS density gradient centrifugation. CD4+ Vbeta20+, CD4+ Vbeta20-, and CD8+ T cell fractions were FACS-sorted before TCRbeta deep sequencing. V is pared back by 8 bases and J by 15 bases, with 14 bases lying between the germline termini. The germline V gene encodes CDR1 MNHEY and CDR2 SVGAGI. From the cysteine up to the phenylalanine, the CDR3 has a length of 11 residues. Of the read, only the CDR3 DNA is kept; its 33 bases are in frame from base 1.

Genomic DNA was isolated and then used for the TCRbeta deep sequencing. The immunoSEQ assay, provided as a commercial service, was used for both TCRbeta CDR3 sequencing and the initial data processing. Processing in the source paper ran as follows. Reads were demultiplexed, adapter and primer sequences were removed, similar clones were merged by frequency-ratio clustering, and V, D, J genes were annotated with IMGT. As stored in TCRdb, this immuneACCESS dataset retains in-frame rearrangements with V and J assigned. A fraction of the clones does not appear; measured against another copy, unresolved V genes explain less than half of the discrepancy, and the remainder lacks a known reason. V and J calls and clone size come straight from that table; D and trimming were deduced from the DNA. Counted in this sample were 13,000 or so clones; roughly 78% of them appeared once. The ten largest clonotypes hold approximately 31% of the sample.

Sample: Vbeta20-negative CD4+ T cells from blood. This specimen's cell subset or site label, per the study, means: CD4+ T cells sorted as TCR Vbeta20 negative by flow cytometry. Recombination linked TRBV6-5 to TRBJ1-6; the D gene lacks a confident call. This TCR was sampled from a male patient in his fifties or sixties with chronic graft-versus-host disease. Donor T cells from the graft may be present among the T cells after a transplant. In nucleotides, the sequence is TGTGCCAGCGTAGCGGTAAACAACCTCCACTTT. Protein translation: CASVAVNNLHF.